This T cell receptor (beta chain) was obtained from a study of vaccination effects on CD4 cells after COVID-19. Profiling relied on immunoSEQ multiplex PCR, and the TCRdb table lists in-frame clones only, not all of them. Of around 60,000 clones in the sample, 65% to 85% were seen once. Study-level results: The study found marked clonal contraction of infection- and vaccine-induced clones late after vaccination. Missing from the study were early post-infection timepoints, and its convalescent patients were few.

This clone was seen more than once but under ten times. As yet, its antigen is unknown. Deletions cut 0 bases from V and 8 bases from J, with 13 bases between. CDR1 and CDR2 from the germline V gene are LGHDT and YNNKEL (reference sequence). This CDR3 region has 14 residues. Expansion with viral peptide pools was applied to antigen-specific CD4+ T cells by the ViraFEST assay prior to sequencing. Culture proceeded for 10 days, and CD4+ T cells were then isolated. Vaccine recipients lacked prior SARS-CoV-2 infection and had negative nucleocapsid antibodies. Each well held about 2 million PBMC cultured with about 9.9 ug/ml peptides and 8.5 to 10 IU/ml IL-2.

The receptor was derived from a human donor who received a COVID-19 vaccine. This rearrangement joins TRBV3-1 (or the pseudogene TRBV3-2) to TRBJ1-2; tentative D call: TRBD1 (6 bases). The sample consisted of CD4+ T cells from PBMCs cultured with HCoV-NL63 spike peptides, taken before COVID-19 vaccination. The CDR3 coding sequence is TGTGCCAGCAGCCAAGAGGGTAGGGGGGACGGCTACACCTTC. This codes for CASSQEGRGDGYTF.